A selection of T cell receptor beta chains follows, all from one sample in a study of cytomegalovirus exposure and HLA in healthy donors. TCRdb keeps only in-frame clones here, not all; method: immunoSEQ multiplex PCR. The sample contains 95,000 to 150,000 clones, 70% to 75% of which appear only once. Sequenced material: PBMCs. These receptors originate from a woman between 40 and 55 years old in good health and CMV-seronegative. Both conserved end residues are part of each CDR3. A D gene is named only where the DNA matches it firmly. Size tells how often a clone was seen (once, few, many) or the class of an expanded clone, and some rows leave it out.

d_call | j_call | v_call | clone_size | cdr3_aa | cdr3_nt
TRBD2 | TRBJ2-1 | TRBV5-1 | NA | CASSLAGGTTYNEQFF | TGCGCCAGCAGCTTGGCGGGGGGGACGACCTACAATGAGCAGTTCTTC
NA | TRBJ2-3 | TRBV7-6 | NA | CASSLTPQGRSTDTQYF | TGTGCCAGCAGCTTAACCCCGCAGGGGCGTAGCACAGATACGCAGTATTTT
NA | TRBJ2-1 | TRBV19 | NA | CASSPQDWGEQFF | TGTGCCAGTAGTCCACAGGATTGGGGTGAGCAGTTCTTC
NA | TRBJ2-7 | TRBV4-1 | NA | CASSQDFTGRISYEQYF | TGCGCCAGCAGCCAAGATTTTACGGGGAGGATATCCTACGAGCAGTACTTC
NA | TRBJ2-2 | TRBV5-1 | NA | CASSQNLAANTGELFF | TGCGCCAGCAGCCAAAACTTAGCAGCGAACACCGGGGAGCTGTTTTTT
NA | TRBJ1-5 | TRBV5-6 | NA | CASSLMESSNQPQHF | TGTGCCAGCAGCTTGATGGAGTCGAGCAATCAGCCCCAGCATTTT
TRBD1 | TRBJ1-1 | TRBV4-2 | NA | CASSHLPDRGGTEAFF | TGTGCCAGCAGCCATCTCCCGGACAGGGGAGGCACTGAAGCTTTCTTT
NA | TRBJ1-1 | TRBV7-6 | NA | CASSLNRANTEAFF | TGTGCCAGCAGCTTAAACAGGGCCAATACTGAAGCTTTCTTT
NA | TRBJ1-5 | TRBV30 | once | CAWSRQANQPQHF | TGTGCCTGGAGTCGGCAGGCGAATCAGCCCCAGCATTTT
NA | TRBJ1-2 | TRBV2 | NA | CASSGGQVYGYTF | TGTGCCAGCAGTGGTGGGCAGGTATATGGCTACACCTTC
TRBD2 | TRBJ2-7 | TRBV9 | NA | CASSPGTSGRIEQYF | TGTGCCAGCAGCCCTGGGACTAGCGGGAGGATCGAGCAGTACTTC
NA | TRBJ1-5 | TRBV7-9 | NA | CASSLGALGQQPQHF | TGTGCCAGCAGCTTAGGCGCTTTGGGACAACAGCCCCAGCATTTT
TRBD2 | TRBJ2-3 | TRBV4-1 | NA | CASSQDPLAGGLDTQYF | TGCGCCAGCAGCCAAGACCCTCTAGCGGGGGGCTTAGATACGCAGTATTTT
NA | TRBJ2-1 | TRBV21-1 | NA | CASSKEERGGRDEQFF | TGTGCCAGCAGCAAAGAGGAACGGGGGGGCCGGGATGAGCAGTTCTTC
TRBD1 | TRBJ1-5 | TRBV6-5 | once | CASSYSYRTGGQPQHF | TGTGCCAGCAGTTACTCGTACAGGACAGGAGGTCAGCCCCAGCATTTT
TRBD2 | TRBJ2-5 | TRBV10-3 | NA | CAISGLAGDQETQYF | TGTGCCATCAGTGGACTAGCGGGGGACCAAGAGACCCAGTACTTC
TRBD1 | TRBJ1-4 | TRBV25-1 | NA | CASSNTGAANEKLFF | TGTGCCAGCAGTAACACAGGGGCGGCTAATGAAAAACTGTTTTTT
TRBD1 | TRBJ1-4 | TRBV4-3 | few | CASSPDYLGQGQEKLFF | TGCGCCAGCAGCCCCGATTATCTGGGACAGGGACAGGAAAAACTGTTTTTT
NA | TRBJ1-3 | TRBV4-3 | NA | CASSQTPPGAGNTIYF | TGCGCCAGCAGCCAAACCCCCCCAGGGGCTGGAAACACCATATATTTT
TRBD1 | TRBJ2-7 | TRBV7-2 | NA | CASRRQGANEQYF | TGTGCCAGCAGGAGGCAGGGGGCCAACGAGCAGTACTTC
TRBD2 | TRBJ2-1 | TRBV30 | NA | CAGGRAGDLVNEQFF | TGTGCCGGGGGTCGCGCGGGGGATTTGGTCAATGAGCAGTTCTTC
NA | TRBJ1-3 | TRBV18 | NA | CASSQSSGGGNTIYF | TGTGCCAGCTCACAATCCTCCGGGGGAGGAAACACCATATATTTT
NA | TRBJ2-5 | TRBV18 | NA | CASSPPIMEATQYF | TGTGCCAGCTCACCACCGATTATGGAGGCGACCCAGTACTTC
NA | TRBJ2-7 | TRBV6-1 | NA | CASSPRGEQYF | TGTGCCAGCAGCCCGCGCGGCGAGCAGTACTTC
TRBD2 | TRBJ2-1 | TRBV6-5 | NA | CASRLAGHNEQFF | TGTGCCAGCAGGCTAGCGGGGCACAATGAGCAGTTCTTC
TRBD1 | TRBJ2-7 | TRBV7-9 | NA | CSSSPSGTGKGEQYF | TGTTCCAGCAGCCCTTCCGGGACAGGGAAGGGCGAGCAGTACTTC
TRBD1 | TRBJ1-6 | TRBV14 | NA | CASSDRDRESYNSPLHF | TGTGCCAGCAGCGACCGGGACAGGGAATCCTATAATTCACCCCTCCACTTT
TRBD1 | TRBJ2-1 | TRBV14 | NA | CASSAGQGNNEQFF | TGTGCCAGCAGCGCGGGACAGGGAAACAATGAGCAGTTCTTC
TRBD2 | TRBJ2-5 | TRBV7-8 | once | CASSLVYVVAGGETQYF | TGTGCCAGCAGCTTAGTTTACGTAGTAGCGGGCGGGGAGACCCAGTACTTC
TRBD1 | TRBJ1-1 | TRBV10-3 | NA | CAISGGQGNTEAFF | TGTGCCATCAGTGGGGGACAGGGGAACACTGAAGCTTTCTTT
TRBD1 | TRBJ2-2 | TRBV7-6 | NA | CASSLQGAQTGELFF | TGTGCCAGCAGCTTACAGGGGGCGCAAACCGGGGAGCTGTTTTTT
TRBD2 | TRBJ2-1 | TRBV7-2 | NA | CASSSQLAEYNEQFF | TGTGCCAGCAGCTCCCAACTAGCGGAGTACAATGAGCAGTTCTTC
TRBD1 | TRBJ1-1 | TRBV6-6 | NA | CASRKDRGATEAFF | TGTGCCAGCAGAAAAGACAGGGGGGCCACTGAAGCTTTCTTT
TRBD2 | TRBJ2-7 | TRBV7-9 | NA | CASSRLASGFSYEQYF | TGTGCCAGCAGCAGGTTGGCTAGCGGGTTCTCCTACGAGCAGTACTTC
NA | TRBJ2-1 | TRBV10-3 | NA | CAIRYSGIYNEQFF | TGTGCCATCAGATATTCGGGAATCTACAATGAGCAGTTCTTC
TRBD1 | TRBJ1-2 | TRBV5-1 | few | CASSLDRGNYGYTF | TGCGCCAGCAGCTTGGACAGGGGTAACTATGGCTACACCTTC
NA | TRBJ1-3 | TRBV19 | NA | CASSGSSGNTIYF | TGTGCCAGTAGTGGGAGCTCTGGAAACACCATATATTTT
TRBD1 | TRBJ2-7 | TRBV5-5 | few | CASSPPGQGAYEQYF | TGTGCCAGCAGCCCCCCGGGACAGGGGGCCTACGAGCAGTACTTC
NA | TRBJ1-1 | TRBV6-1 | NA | CASPTANTEAFF | TGTGCCAGCCCTACCGCCAACACTGAAGCTTTCTTT
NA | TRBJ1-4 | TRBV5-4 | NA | CASSLDSLNEKLFF | TGTGCCAGCAGCTTGGACAGCCTTAATGAAAAACTGTTTTTT
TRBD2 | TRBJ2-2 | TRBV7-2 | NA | CASTRGEGGGAYNTGELFF | TGTGCCAGCACCCGGGGCGAAGGCGGGGGGGCCTATAACACCGGGGAGCTGTTTTTT
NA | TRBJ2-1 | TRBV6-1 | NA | CASSPDWSYNEQFF | TGTGCCAGCAGTCCAGACTGGTCCTACAATGAGCAGTTCTTC
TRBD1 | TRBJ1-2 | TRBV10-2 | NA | CASTLQGFDGYTF | TGCGCCAGCACCCTACAGGGGTTCGATGGCTACACCTTC
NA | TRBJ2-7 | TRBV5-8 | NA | CASNRERTGSPIGF | TGTGCCAGCAACCGAGAACGGACCGGGAGTCCAATCGGATTC
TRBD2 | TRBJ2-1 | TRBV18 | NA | CASSPPLAGMYNEQFF | TGTGCCAGCTCACCTCCGCTAGCGGGCATGTACAATGAGCAGTTCTTC
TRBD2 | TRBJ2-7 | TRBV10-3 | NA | CAIRGRVDEQYF | TGTGCCATCAGGGGGAGGGTGGACGAGCAGTACTTC
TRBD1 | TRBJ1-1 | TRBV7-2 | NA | CASSLGGDRVEAFF | TGTGCCAGCAGCTTAGGTGGGGACAGGGTCGAAGCTTTCTTT
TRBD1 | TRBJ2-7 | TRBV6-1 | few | CASGRDSSYEQYF | TGTGCCAGCGGTAGGGACAGCTCCTACGAGCAGTACTTC
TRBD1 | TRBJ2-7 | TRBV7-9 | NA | CASSLRTGGTYEQYF | TGTGCCAGCAGCTTAAGGACAGGGGGTACCTACGAGCAGTACTTC